The table lists the clone carrying this T cell receptor (beta chain) with many counts. The sample belongs to a study of T-cell memory formation after mild COVID-19. Each CDR3 protein gets one entry after TCRdb re-called the 5' RACE reads with MiXCR. The profile covers about 290,000 distinct CDR3 sequences, with 15% to 20% appearing a single time and 22% taken by the ten largest. CDR3 size: 15 residues. Trimming removed 1 base from V and 8 bases from J, with 16 bases in between. Germline assignment: CDR1 SGHTA and CDR2 FQGNSA. Sequenced sample: PBMCs or a T cell subset sorted from them (not recorded which). This chain links TRBV7-2 with TRBJ2-3, with a tentative D call TRBD2 (5 bases). The sequence was collected from a man younger than 35 who had mild COVID-19 (a few samples of this study predate the infection). Cell type and time point are not known. CDR3 DNA: TGTGCCAGCAGCTTAGGTGTAGAGGCTCGGGGTACGCAGTATTTT. Translation gives CASSLGVEARGTQYF. The entire variable domain, with the rest obtained from reference TRBV7-2 and TRBJ2-3, is as follows: GAGVSQSPSNKVTEKGKDVELRCDPISGHTALYWYRQSLGQGLEFLIYFQGNSAPDKSGLPSDRFSAERTGGSVSTLTIQRTQQEDSAVYLCASSLGVEARGTQYFGPGTRLTVL.